Presented here are 2 T cell receptor beta chains from one specimen sequenced in a study of cytomegalovirus exposure and HLA in healthy donors. The PCR ran on 60 Vbeta and 13 Jbeta primers. The table came from immunoSEQ multiplex PCR; TCRdb's copy has only in-frame clones and leaves some out. The sample has 100,000 to 150,000 clones; over 8% are singletons. The sequenced sample consisted of PBMCs. Receptor source: a man aged 35-49 years in good health and CMV-seronegative.

This chain joins TRBV27 and TRBJ1-5; D is unresolved. The CDR3 length is 13 residues. The V end lost 3 bases, the J end lost 9 bases, and 12 bases lay between the germline ends. CDR1 is MNHEY and CDR2 is SMNVEV in the germline V gene (reference sequence). The CDR3 region has the DNA TGTGCCAGCAGTTTGTCCTCCCCCTCGCCCCAGCATTTT. It specifies CASSLSSPSPQHF.

CDR3 sequence reads: CASTPGGGETQYF. The CDR3, as DNA: TGTGCCAGCACCCCGGGGGGGGGAGAGACCCAGTACTTC. The gene calls are TRBV7-6 and TRBJ2-5; 8 bases are a match to TRBD2. Trimming cost V 7 bases and J 4 bases; bases outside gene matches: 5. This CDR3 spans 13 amino acids. Germline V gives CDR1 SGHVS, CDR2 FNYEAQ.